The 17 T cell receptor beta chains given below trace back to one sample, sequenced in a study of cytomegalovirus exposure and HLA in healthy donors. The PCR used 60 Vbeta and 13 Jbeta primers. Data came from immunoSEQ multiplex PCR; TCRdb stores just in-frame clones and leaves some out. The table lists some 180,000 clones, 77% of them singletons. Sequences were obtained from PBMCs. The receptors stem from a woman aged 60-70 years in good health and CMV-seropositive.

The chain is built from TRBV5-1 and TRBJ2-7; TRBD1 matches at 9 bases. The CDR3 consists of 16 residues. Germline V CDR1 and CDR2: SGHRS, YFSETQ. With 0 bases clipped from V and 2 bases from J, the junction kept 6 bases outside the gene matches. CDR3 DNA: TGCGCCAGCAGCTTGGCCCCGGGACAGGGAGCCTACGAGCAGTACTTC. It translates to CASSLAPGQGAYEQYF.

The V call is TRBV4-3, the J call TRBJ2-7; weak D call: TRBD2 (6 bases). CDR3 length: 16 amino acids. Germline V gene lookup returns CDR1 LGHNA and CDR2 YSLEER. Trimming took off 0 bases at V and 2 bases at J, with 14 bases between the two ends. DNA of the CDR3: TGCGCCAGCAGCCAAGACAGGACTACCCGACCCTACGAGCAGTACTTC. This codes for CASSQDRTTRPYEQYF.

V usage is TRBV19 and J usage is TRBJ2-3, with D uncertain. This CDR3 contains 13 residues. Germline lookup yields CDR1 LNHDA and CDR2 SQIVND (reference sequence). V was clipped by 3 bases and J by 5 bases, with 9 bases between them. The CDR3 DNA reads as TGTGCCAGTAGTATCCCCCTAGGAGATACGCAGTATTTT. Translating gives CASSIPLGDTQYF.

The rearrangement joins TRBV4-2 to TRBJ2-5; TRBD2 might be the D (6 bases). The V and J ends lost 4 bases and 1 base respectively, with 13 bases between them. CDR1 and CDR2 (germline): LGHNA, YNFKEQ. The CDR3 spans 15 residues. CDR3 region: CASSLLRGSQETQYF. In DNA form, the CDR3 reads TGTGCCAGCAGCCTTCTGCGGGGCAGCCAAGAGACCCAGTACTTC.

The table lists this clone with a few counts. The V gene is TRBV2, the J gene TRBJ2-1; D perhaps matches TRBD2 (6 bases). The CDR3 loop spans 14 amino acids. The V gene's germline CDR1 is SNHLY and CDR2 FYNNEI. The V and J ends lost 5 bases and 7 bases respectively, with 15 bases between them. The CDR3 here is CASSRAGTDNEQFF. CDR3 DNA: TGTGCCAGCAGTCGCGCCGGGACTGATAATGAGCAGTTCTTC.

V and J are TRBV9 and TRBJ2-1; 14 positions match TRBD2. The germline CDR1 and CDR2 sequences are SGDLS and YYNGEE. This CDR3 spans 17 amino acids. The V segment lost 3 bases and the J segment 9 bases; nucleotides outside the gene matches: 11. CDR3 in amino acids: CASSASGLAGGLGEQFF. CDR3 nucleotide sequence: TGTGCCAGCAGCGCCTCCGGACTAGCGGGGGGCCTAGGTGAGCAGTTCTTC.

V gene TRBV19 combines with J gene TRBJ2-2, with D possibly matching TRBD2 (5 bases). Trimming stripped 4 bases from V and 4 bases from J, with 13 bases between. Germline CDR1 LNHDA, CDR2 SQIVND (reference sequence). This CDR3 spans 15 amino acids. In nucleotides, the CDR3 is TGTGCCAGTAGTACGTACGCGGAGGTCACCGGGGAGCTGTTTTTT. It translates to CASSTYAEVTGELFF.

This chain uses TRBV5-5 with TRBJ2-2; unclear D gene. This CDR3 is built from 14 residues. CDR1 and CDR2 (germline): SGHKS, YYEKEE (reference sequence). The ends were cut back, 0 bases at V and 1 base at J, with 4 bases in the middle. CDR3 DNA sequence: TGTGCCAGCAGCTTGGGACAGAACACCGGGGAGCTGTTTTTT. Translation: CASSLGQNTGELFF.

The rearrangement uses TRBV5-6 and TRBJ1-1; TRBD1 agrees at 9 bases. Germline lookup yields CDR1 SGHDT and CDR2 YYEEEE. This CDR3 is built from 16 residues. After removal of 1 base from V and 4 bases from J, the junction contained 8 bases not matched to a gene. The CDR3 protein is CASSLRLIQGATEAFF. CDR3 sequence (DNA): TGTGCCAGCAGCTTGAGACTGATACAGGGGGCCACTGAAGCTTTCTTT.

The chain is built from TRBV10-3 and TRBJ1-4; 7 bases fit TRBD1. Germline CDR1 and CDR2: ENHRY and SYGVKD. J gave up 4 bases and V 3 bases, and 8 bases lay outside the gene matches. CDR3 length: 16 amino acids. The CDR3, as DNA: TGTGCCATCAGTGACCGGGGGGGACAGATTAATGAAAAACTGTTTTTT. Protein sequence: CAISDRGGQINEKLFF.

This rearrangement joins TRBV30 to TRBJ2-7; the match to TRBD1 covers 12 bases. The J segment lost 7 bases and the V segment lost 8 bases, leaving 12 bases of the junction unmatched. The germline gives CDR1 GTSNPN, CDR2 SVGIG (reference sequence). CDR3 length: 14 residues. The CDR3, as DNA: TGTGCCGCCACCTCGGGACAGGGGGCCGGGGAGCAGTACTTC. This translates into CAATSGQGAGEQYF.

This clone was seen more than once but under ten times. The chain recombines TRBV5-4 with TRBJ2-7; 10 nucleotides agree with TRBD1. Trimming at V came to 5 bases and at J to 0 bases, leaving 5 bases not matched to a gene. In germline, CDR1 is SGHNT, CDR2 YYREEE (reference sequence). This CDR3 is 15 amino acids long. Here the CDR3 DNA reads TGTGCCAGCAGGGGACAGGGGATTAGCTCCTACGAGCAGTACTTC. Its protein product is CASRGQGISSYEQYF.

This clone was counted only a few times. The CDR3 coding sequence is TGTGCCAGCAGGAGGCAAGAGACCCAGTACTTC. This sequence encodes CASRRQETQYF. The rearrangement links TRBV2 to TRBJ2-5; no reliable D call. V lost 6 bases to trimming and J lost 2 bases, with 4 bases between them. The CDR3 spans 11 residues. Germline CDR1 is SNHLY and CDR2 is FYNNEI.

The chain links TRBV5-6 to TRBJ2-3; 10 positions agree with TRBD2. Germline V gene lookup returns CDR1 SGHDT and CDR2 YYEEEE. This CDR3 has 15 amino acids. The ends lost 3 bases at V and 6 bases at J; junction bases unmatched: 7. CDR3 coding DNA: TGTGCCAGCAGCTCCAGCGGGGGGGCCAGGGATACGCAGTATTTT. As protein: CASSSSGGARDTQYF.

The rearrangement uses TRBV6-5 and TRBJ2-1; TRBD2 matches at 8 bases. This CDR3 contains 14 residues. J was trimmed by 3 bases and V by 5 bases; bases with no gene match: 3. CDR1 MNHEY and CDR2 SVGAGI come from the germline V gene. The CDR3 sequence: CASSRSGGYNEQFF. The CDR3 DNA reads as TGTGCCAGCAGTCGGAGCGGGGGCTACAATGAGCAGTTCTTC.

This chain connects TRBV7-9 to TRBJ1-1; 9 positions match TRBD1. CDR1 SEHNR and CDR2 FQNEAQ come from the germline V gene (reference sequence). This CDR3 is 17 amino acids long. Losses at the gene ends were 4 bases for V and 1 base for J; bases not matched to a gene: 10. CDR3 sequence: CASSSSRTGEKNTEAFF. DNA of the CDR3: TGTGCCAGCAGCTCTAGTCGGACAGGGGAAAAGAACACTGAAGCTTTCTTT.

CDR3 nucleotides: TGCAGCGTCGGGACAAGTAATGAGCAGTTCTTC. Its translation: CSVGTSNEQFF. The rearrangement uses TRBV29-1 and TRBJ2-1, with a tentative D call TRBD1 (6 bases). The CDR3 runs 11 residues. Germline lookup yields CDR1 SQVTM and CDR2 ANQGSEA. Between the trimmed V and J ends, which lost 6 bases and 7 bases, there was a span of 10 bases.